The source of this T cell receptor (beta chain) is a study of CD8 T cells in Susac syndrome. As concerns this clonotype: Its antigen remains unidentified. The junction departs from the called germline gene at one end, perhaps through a read error.

Study observations and caveats: The study recognized that its TCR sequencing and HLA analysis covered a relatively small number of individuals.

The CDR3 is 17 amino acids. TCR beta sequencing covered blood CD8+ and CD4+ T cells. Multiple sclerosis controls were treatment-naive patients with stable or active relapsing-remitting disease. Reverse transcription of roughly 0.5 to 1 ug RNA was carried out with random hexamers. immunoSEQ multiplex PCR amplified TCR beta CDR3 across 54 Vbeta, 13 Jbeta. Using its own MiXCR run on the immunoSEQ multiplex PCR reads, TCRdb lists one record per CDR3 protein. This sample has about 280,000 distinct CDR3 sequences, with 70% to 90% found just once. The chain employs TRBV12-3 or TRBV12-4 and TRBJ2-3; 8 nucleotides agree with TRBD2. Material: CD8+ T cells from PBMCs. The TCR originated in a human donor with multiple sclerosis. The CDR3 nucleotides read TGTGCCAGCACTTTAATGTCTAGCGGGCGTTTCACAGATACGCAGTATTTT. Translating gives CASTLMSSGRFTDTQYF.